This T cell receptor beta chain was profiled in a study of CD8 T cells in Susac syndrome. As controls, healthy donors matched for age and sex were used. While CD8+ and CD4+ T cells were isolated negatively, TEMRA cells were enriched by FACS. An amount of RNA that ranged from roughly 0.5 to 1 ug was reverse transcribed with random hexamers. Each CDR3 protein is one row after TCRdb ran MiXCR on the immunoSEQ multiplex PCR reads. The sample shows 180,000 or so distinct CDR3 sequences, 90% to 95% of them seen only once. The V and J ends lost 3 bases and 4 bases, in that order; junction bases with no gene match: 4. Germline CDR1 and CDR2: LNHDA and SQIVND (reference sequence). This CDR3 comprises 16 residues.

This chain joins TRBV19 and TRBJ2-6, with 9 bases fitting TRBD1. This sequence originates from a human donor in good health. The source material was CD4+ T cells from PBMCs. The CDR3 bases are TGTGCCAGTAGTATCCACAGGGGGCCGGGGGCCAACGTCCTGACTTTC. Translated: CASSIHRGPGANVLTF.